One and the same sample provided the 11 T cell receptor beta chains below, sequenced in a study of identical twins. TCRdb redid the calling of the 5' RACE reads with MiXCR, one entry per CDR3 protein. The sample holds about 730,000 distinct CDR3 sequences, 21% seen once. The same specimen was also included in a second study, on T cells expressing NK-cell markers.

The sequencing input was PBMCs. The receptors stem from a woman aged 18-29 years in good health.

CDR3 in DNA: TGTGCCAGCAGAAGGGAATCGAACACCGGGGAGCTGTTTTTT. This gives the protein CASRRESNTGELFF. The gene calls are TRBV4-2 and TRBJ2-2; D remains unclear. CDR1 LGHNA and CDR2 YNFKEQ come from the germline V gene. Trimming removed 6 bases from V and 0 bases from J, with 8 bases in between. The CDR3 has 14 amino acids.

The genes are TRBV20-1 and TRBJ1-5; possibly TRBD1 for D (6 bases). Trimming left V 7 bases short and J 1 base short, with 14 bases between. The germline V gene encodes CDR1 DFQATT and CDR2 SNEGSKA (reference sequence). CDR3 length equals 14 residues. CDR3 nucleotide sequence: TGCAGTGTCAGCGTCGGGGGCAGCAATCAGCCCCAGCATTTT. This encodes CSVSVGGSNQPQHF.

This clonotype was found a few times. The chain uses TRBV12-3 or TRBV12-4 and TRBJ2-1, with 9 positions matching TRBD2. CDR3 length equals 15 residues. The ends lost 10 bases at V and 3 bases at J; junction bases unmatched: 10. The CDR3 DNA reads TGTGCCACCAACCTAGCGGGGAGGGACTACAATGAGCAGTTCTTC. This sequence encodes CATNLAGRDYNEQFF.

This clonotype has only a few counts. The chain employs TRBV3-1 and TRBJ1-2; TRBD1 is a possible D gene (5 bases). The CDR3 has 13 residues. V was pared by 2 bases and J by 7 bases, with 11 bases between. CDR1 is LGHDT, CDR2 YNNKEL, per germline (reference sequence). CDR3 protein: CASSQRGSSGYTF. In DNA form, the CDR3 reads TGTGCCAGCAGCCAACGGGGGTCCTCTGGCTACACCTTC. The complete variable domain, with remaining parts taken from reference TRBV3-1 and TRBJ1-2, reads DTAVSQTPKYLVTQMGNDKSIKCEQNLGHDTMYWYKQDSKKFLKIMFSYNNKELIINETVPNRFSPKSPDKAHLNLHINSLELGDSAVYFCASSQRGSSGYTFGSGTRLTVV.

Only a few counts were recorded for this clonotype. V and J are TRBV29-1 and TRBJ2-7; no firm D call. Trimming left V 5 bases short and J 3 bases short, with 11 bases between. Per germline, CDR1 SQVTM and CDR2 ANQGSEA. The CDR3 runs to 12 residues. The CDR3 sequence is CSVYRRGYEQYF. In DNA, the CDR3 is TGCAGCGTTTATCGACGCGGCTACGAGCAGTACTTC.

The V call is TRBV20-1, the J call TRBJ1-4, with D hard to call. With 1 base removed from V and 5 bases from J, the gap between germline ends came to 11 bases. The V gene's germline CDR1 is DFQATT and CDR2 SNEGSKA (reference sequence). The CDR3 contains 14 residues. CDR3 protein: CSARGSRLNEKLFF. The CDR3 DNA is TGCAGTGCTAGAGGATCAAGGCTCAATGAAAAACTGTTTTTT.

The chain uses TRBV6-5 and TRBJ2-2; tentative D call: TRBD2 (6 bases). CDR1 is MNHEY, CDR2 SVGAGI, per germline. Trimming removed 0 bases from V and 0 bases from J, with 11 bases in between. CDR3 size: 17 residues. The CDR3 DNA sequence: TGTGCCAGCAGTTACTCGATGAGCGGGCCGAACACCGGGGAGCTGTTTTTT. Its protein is CASSYSMSGPNTGELFF.

The CDR3 DNA sequence: TGTGCCACCAGCAGAGGGACGGGGAACACAGATACGCAGTATTTT. It yields the protein CATSRGTGNTDTQYF. The genes are TRBV15 and TRBJ2-3; tentatively, D is TRBD2 (5 bases). The germline gives CDR1 LNHNV, CDR2 YYDKDF (reference sequence). This CDR3 is 15 amino acids long. Trimming shortened V by 1 base and J by 2 bases, and 10 bases separated the two germline ends.

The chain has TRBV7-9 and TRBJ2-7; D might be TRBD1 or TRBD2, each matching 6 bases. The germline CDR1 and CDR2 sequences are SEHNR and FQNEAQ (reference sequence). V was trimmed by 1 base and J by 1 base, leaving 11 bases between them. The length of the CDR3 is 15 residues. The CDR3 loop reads CASSLEGGASYEQYF. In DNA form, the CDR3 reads TGTGCCAGCAGCTTAGAGGGGGGAGCGTCCTACGAGCAGTACTTC. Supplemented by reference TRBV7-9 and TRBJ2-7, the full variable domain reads DTGVSQNPRHKITKRGQNVTFRCDPISEHNRLYWYRQTLGQGPEFLTYFQNEAQLEKSRLLSDRFSAERPKGSFSTLEIQRTEQGDSAMYLCASSLEGGASYEQYFGPGTRLTVT.

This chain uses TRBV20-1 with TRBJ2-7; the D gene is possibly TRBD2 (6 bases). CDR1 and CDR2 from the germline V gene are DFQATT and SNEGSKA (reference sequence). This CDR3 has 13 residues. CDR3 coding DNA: TGCAGCGTCGGCGGGGTAGGCGCGTCCGAGCAGTACTTC. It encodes CSVGGVGASEQYF.

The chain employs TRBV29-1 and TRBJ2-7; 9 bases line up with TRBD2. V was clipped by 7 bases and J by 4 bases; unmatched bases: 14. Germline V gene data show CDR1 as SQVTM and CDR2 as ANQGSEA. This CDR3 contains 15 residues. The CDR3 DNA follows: TGCAGCGCGCTGTACGGGCTAGCGGGGAATTACGAGCAGTACTTC. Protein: CSALYGLAGNYEQYF.